Listed here are 14 T cell receptor beta chains from one sample, sequenced in a study of breast tumors, draining lymph nodes, adjacent tissues. A single record per CDR3 protein comes from TCRdb applying MiXCR to the multiplex PCR reads. The sample lists some 14,000 distinct CDR3 sequences, about three fifths occurring once. Sequenced input: tumor-adjacent breast tissue. The receptors come from a female donor with breast cancer. Some clones in this sample may be carry-over from other donors' samples.

This clonotype was observed a few times. This chain joins TRBV10-1 and TRBJ1-2; no definite D call. Germline CDR1 and CDR2: WNHNN and SYGVQD (reference sequence). The CDR3 runs 15 residues. Trimming pared 0 bases from V and 4 bases from J, leaving 12 bases between. Written as DNA, the CDR3 is TGCGCCAGCAGTGAGTCGAAGGTGGTAGGCTATGGCTACACCTTC. As protein: CASSESKVVGYGYTF.

On this clonotype itself: A much larger clone sits a single nucleotide away, making a read error possible. The V call is TRBV9, the J call TRBJ2-6; perhaps TRBD1 as D (5 bases). Germline CDR1 and CDR2: SGDLS and YYNGEE. The CDR3 extends over 17 amino acids. Written as DNA, the CDR3 is TGTGCCAGCAGCGTAGCTCCGCACCCCTCTGGGGCCAACGTCCTGATTTTC. Encoded protein: CASSVAPHPSGANVLIF.

The CDR3, as DNA: TGTGCCAGCAGCCCGGGGACAGGGGATAGGGGCTACACCTTC. This translates into CASSPGTGDRGYTF. The V and J genes are TRBV7-2 and TRBJ1-2; 10 nucleotides line up with TRBD1. Per the germline V gene, CDR1 is SGHTA and CDR2 is FQGNSA. The CDR3 covers 14 residues. J lost 8 bases, V lost 5 bases, and 8 bases had no gene match.

This clonotype was recorded at least ten times. This chain joins TRBV27 and TRBJ2-6; D might be TRBD1 or TRBD2, each matching 6 bases. Trimming cost V 2 bases and J 0 bases, with 17 bases left between them. The CDR3 totals 19 residues. Germline V lookup: CDR1 MNHEY, CDR2 SMNVEV (reference sequence). CDR3 in amino acids: CASSLTLGGASSGANVLTF. For the CDR3, the DNA is TGTGCCAGCAGTTTAACTCTGGGGGGCGCAAGCTCTGGGGCCAACGTCCTGACTTTC.

On this clonotype itself: Germline is not matched at one junction end, which may reflect a read error. The chain couples TRBV6-6 to TRBJ2-1; 8 positions agree with TRBD1. CDR1 and CDR2 (germline): MNHNY, SVGAGI (reference sequence). The CDR3 spans 13 residues. In nucleotides, the CDR3 is TGTGCCAGCAGTCACTCGGACAGGGATGAGCAGTTCTTC. It is translated as CASSHSDRDEQFF.

The rearrangement joins TRBV6-6 to TRBJ2-7, with D perhaps TRBD2 (6 bases). The CDR3 has 13 residues. Between the trimmed V and J ends, which lost 7 bases and 4 bases, there was a span of 14 bases. Looked up from germline, CDR1 is MNHNY and CDR2 is SVGAGI (reference sequence). The CDR3 nucleotides read TGTGCCAGCAAGGGCGGGGCCTTTTACGAGCAGTACTTC. This gives the protein CASKGGAFYEQYF.

This chain links TRBV11-3 with TRBJ2-7; D uncertain. Trimming removed 2 bases at V and 5 bases at J, with 10 bases between. The CDR3 contains 13 residues. In germline, CDR1 is SGHNT, CDR2 YENEEA. The CDR3 DNA sequence: TGTGCCAGCAGCTTACACCGCTCGGACGAGCAGTACTTC. It codes for CASSLHRSDEQYF.

This clonotype appeared many times. This rearrangement joins TRBV6-2 or TRBV6-3 to TRBJ1-2, with a weak D call TRBD1 (5 bases). Germline CDR1 is MNHEY and CDR2 is SVGEGT. V was shortened by 0 bases and J by 8 bases, with 13 bases between the two germline ends. The CDR3 loop spans 14 amino acids. The DNA of the CDR3 is TGTGCCAGCAGTTACTCAACGGACATCGAGGGCTACACCTTC. This sequence encodes CASSYSTDIEGYTF.

The CDR3 sequence is CASSLDLRGQYSNQPQHF. CDR3 in DNA: TGTGCCAGCAGCTTAGACCTTAGAGGACAGTATAGCAATCAGCCCCAGCATTTT. The chain combines TRBV7-8 with TRBJ1-5; D perhaps matches TRBD1 (6 bases). V gave up 1 base and J gave up 0 bases, with 16 bases separating them. The CDR3 loop spans 18 amino acids. Germline V CDR1 and CDR2: SGHVS, FQNEAQ.

The V call is TRBV20-1, the J call TRBJ1-6; D is unresolved. The germline V gene encodes CDR1 DFQATT and CDR2 SNEGSKA (reference sequence). V lost 1 base and J lost 8, with 12 bases in between. The CDR3 sequence is 14 residues long. CDR3 in amino acids: CSARVPPDYSPLHF. The DNA for the CDR3 is TGCAGTGCTAGAGTCCCTCCAGATTATTCACCCCTCCACTTT.

This chain connects TRBV25-1 to TRBJ1-4, with TRBD1 identical over 7 bases. CDR1 is MGHDK, CDR2 SYGVNS, per germline. J was trimmed by 7 bases and V by 1 base; bases with no gene match: 3. The CDR3 has 14 residues. The CDR3 bases are TGTGCCAGCAGTGAATTAGGGGGCGGTGAAAAACTGTTTTTT. Translating it yields CASSELGGGEKLFF.

The rearrangement uses TRBV4-1 and TRBJ2-7; no definite D call. CDR1 MGHRA and CDR2 YSYEKL come from the germline V gene. This CDR3 comprises 17 residues. Trimming removed 3 bases at V and 3 bases at J, with 21 bases between. CDR3 sequence reads: CASSQLMGMRMYYEQYF. The CDR3 DNA sequence: TGCGCCAGCAGCCAGCTGATGGGTATGAGGATGTACTACGAGCAGTACTTC.

The V and J genes are TRBV20-1 and TRBJ1-2, with D perhaps matching TRBD1 (5 bases). V dropped 0 bases and J dropped 8 bases, with 19 bases sitting between them. The CDR3 has 15 residues. Looked up from germline, CDR1 is DFQATT and CDR2 is SNEGSKA (reference sequence). This chain's CDR3 is CSARDGGWGLGGYTF. DNA for the CDR3: TGCAGTGCTAGAGATGGCGGATGGGGACTAGGGGGCTACACCTTC.

This clonotype has just a few counts. V gene TRBV20-1 combines with J gene TRBJ2-7; D gene uncertain. Germline V CDR1 and CDR2: DFQATT, SNEGSKA (reference sequence). The CDR3 is made up of 14 amino acids. Between the trimmed V and J ends, which lost 5 bases and 0 bases, there was a span of 14 bases. Here the CDR3 DNA reads TGCAGTGCTCCCGACCTTTTAGGCTCCTACGAGCAGTACTTC. Residues: CSAPDLLGSYEQYF.